The 11 T cell receptor beta chains below all came from one sample that was sequenced in a study of T-cell memory formation after mild COVID-19. TCRdb re-called the 5' RACE reads with MiXCR, one entry per CDR3 protein. The sample has tens of thousands of distinct CDR3 sequences; roughly 17% are singletons. Sequenced material: PBMCs or a T cell subset sorted from them (not recorded which). All receptors come from an adult woman who had mild COVID-19 (a few samples of this study predate the infection). Cell type and time point are not known.

The chain combines TRBV20-1 with TRBJ2-3; unclear D gene. V lost 5 bases to trimming and J lost 2 bases, with 14 bases between them. This CDR3 has 14 amino acids. The germline gives CDR1 DFQATT, CDR2 SNEGSKA (reference sequence). DNA for the CDR3: TGCAGTGCTCGGAACGACACTAACACAGATACGCAGTATTTT. Translated: CSARNDTNTDTQYF.

This clonotype appeared a few times. The chain links TRBV4-1 to TRBJ2-7, with D tentatively TRBD1 (5 bases). CDR1 MGHRA and CDR2 YSYEKL come from the germline V gene. The CDR3 is 14 residues long. V gave up 1 base and J gave up 4 bases, with 11 bases separating them. The CDR3 here is CASSQGSGLYEQYF. In DNA, the CDR3 is TGCGCCAGCAGCCAAGGGTCAGGGTTATACGAGCAGTACTTC.

This clonotype appeared a few times. This chain connects TRBV6-5 to TRBJ1-1; perhaps TRBD1 as D (5 bases). The CDR3 consists of 14 residues. Trimming stripped 4 bases from V and 4 bases from J, with 13 bases between. Germline-derived CDR1 and CDR2 are MNHEY and SVGAGI. For the CDR3, the DNA is TGTGCCAGCAGTTGGAGTGGGGGAGGCACTGAAGCTTTCTTT. This encodes CASSWSGGGTEAFF.

This chain uses TRBV6-5 with TRBJ2-2; D is unclear. The CDR3 covers 14 residues. Trimming took off 0 bases at V and 2 bases at J, with 4 bases between the two ends. Germline V gene sequence: CDR1 MNHEY, CDR2 SVGAGI. Here the CDR3 DNA reads TGTGCCAGCAGTTACTCGCAAAACACCGGGGAGCTGTTTTTT. Translated, it gives CASSYSQNTGELFF.

The chain couples TRBV16 to TRBJ2-7; 9 bases align to TRBD1. Per the germline V gene, CDR1 is KGHSY and CDR2 is FQNENV. The CDR3 has 15 residues. J lost 6 bases, V lost 5 bases, and 11 bases had no gene match. The CDR3 coding sequence is TGTGCCAGCAGCACGGGACAGGGACTACTCCGCGAGCAGTACTTC. As protein: CASSTGQGLLREQYF.

In this sample, this clonotype turned up a few times. V and J are TRBV7-6 and TRBJ2-4; D possibly corresponds to TRBD2 (6 bases). V shed 6 bases and J shed 6 bases, with 18 bases lying between them. This CDR3 spans 15 amino acids. CDR1 and CDR2 from the germline V gene are SGHVS and FNYEAQ. This chain's CDR3 is CASSRRDGFGNIQYF. The CDR3 DNA is TGTGCCAGCAGTCGGAGGGACGGGTTTGGAAACATTCAGTACTTC.

This clonotype was observed a handful of times. CDR3 DNA sequence: TGTGCCAGCAGCCACAGTAGCGGGTGGAATGAGCAGTTCTTC. It specifies CASSHSSGWNEQFF. The chain has TRBV7-9 and TRBJ2-1; 7 nucleotides line up with TRBD2. The germline V gene has CDR1 SEHNR and CDR2 FQNEAQ (reference sequence). Germline trimming cut 5 bases from V and 7 bases from J; bases unmatched to any gene: 8. This CDR3 has 14 residues. The variable domain in full, completed from reference TRBV7-9 and TRBJ2-1, reads DTGVSQNPRHKITKRGQNVTFRCDPISEHNRLYWYRQTLGQGPEFLTYFQNEAQLEKSRLLSDRFSAERPKGSFSTLEIQRTEQGDSAMYLCASSHSSGWNEQFFGPGTRLTVL.

Only a few counts were recorded for this clonotype. The rearrangement links TRBV7-9 to TRBJ2-5, with unresolved D. With 5 bases removed from V and 5 bases from J, the gap between germline ends came to 12 bases. This CDR3 has 13 amino acids. From germline, CDR1 is SEHNR and CDR2 FQNEAQ (reference sequence). The CDR3 DNA reads TGTGCCAGCAGCCCCCTCCCTGGGGAGACCCAGTACTTC. Its translation: CASSPLPGETQYF. Looking up the rest from reference TRBV7-9 and TRBJ2-5 gives the full variable domain: DTGVSQNPRHKITKRGQNVTFRCDPISEHNRLYWYRQTLGQGPEFLTYFQNEAQLEKSRLLSDRFSAERPKGSFSTLEIQRTEQGDSAMYLCASSPLPGETQYFGPGTRLLVL.

V and J are TRBV12-3 or TRBV12-4 and TRBJ1-1; TRBD1 matches at 9 bases. V gave up 6 bases and J gave up 5 bases; unmatched junction bases: 7. The CDR3 sequence is 14 residues long. The CDR3 DNA sequence: TGTGCCAGCAGCCTCGGACAGGGGACGACTGAAGCTTTCTTT. It is translated as CASSLGQGTTEAFF.

This clonotype has more than one count but fewer than ten. The J gene is TRBJ2-7, the V gene TRBV9; 14 bases match TRBD2. The germline CDR1 and CDR2 sequences are SGDLS and YYNGEE. After removal of 3 bases from V and 7 bases from J, the junction contained 9 bases not matched to a gene. The CDR3 consists of 16 residues. CDR3 region: CASSEETSGRAGEQYF. The CDR3 DNA follows: TGTGCCAGCAGCGAGGAGACTAGCGGGAGGGCGGGTGAGCAGTACTTC.

This clonotype was found a few times. The rearrangement joins TRBV12-3 or TRBV12-4 to TRBJ2-7, with a tentative D call TRBD1 (5 bases). Trimming stripped 2 bases from V and 2 bases from J, with 16 bases between. This CDR3 is 16 amino acids long. CDR3: CASSLSTWQGTYEQYF. As DNA, the CDR3 is TGTGCCAGCAGTTTAAGTACGTGGCAGGGTACCTACGAGCAGTACTTC.